A selection of T cell receptor beta chains follows, all from one sample in a study of T cells in Graves' hyperthyroidism and ophthalmopathy. TCRdb re-called the multiplex PCR reads with MiXCR, one entry per CDR3 protein. Of around 250,000 distinct CDR3 sequences listed, roughly 15% were seen once; the top ten hold about 14%. Sequencing was performed on blood. The receptors were gathered from a woman aged 40-49 years with Graves' hyperthyroidism that later progressed to Graves' ophthalmopathy. Both conserved end residues are part of each CDR3. Fields, in order: J gene, CDR3 length, clone size, V gene, D gene, CDR3 DNA, CDR3 protein. D genes are given only for firm matches. Clone sizes are given selectively: once, few, many, or a class where the clone is expanded.

TRBJ2-5 15 many TRBV19 TRBD1 TGTGCCGTCAAAGGAGTTGGGACAGCCCAAGAGACCCAGTACTTC CAVKGVGTAQETQYF
TRBJ1-6 11 many TRBV20-1 . TGCAGTGCTAGAGAGGGGTTTCCCCTCCACTTT CSAREGFPLHF
TRBJ2-2 14 . TRBV5-1 TRBD2 TGCGCCAGCAGCCCGGCGGGAGTGGTCGGGGAGCTGTTTTTT CASSPAGVVGELFF
TRBJ2-5 16 many TRBV7-9 . TGTGCCAGCAGCTGGCGCGGGACAGCGAACCAAGAGACCCAGTACTTC CASSWRGTANQETQYF
TRBJ1-6 17 . TRBV7-9 . TGTGCCAGCAGCTTACATGTAAAAGGGGCGAATAATTCACCCCTCCACTTT CASSLHVKGANNSPLHF
TRBJ2-5 14 many TRBV27 . TGTGCCAGCAGTTTAAGGAGCGGACAAGAGACCCAGTACTTC CASSLRSGQETQYF
TRBJ2-7 14 many TRBV3-1 . TGTGCCAGCAGCCGATCCCGGGGCCCCTACGAGCAGTACTTC CASSRSRGPYEQYF
TRBJ1-3 14 once TRBV12-3/TRBV12-4 TRBD1 TGTGCCAGCAGTAACAGGGGTAAAGGAAACACCATATATTTT CASSNRGKGNTIYF
TRBJ1-2 13 few TRBV5-1 . TGCGCCAGCAGTGGCGGGGGCTACTATGGCTACACCTTC CASSGGGYYGYTF
TRBJ2-7 12 many TRBV29-1 . TGCAGCGTTGGACCTGGGGGCTACGAGCAGTACTTC CSVGPGGYEQYF
TRBJ2-2 17 many TRBV5-1 TRBD2 TGCGCCAGCAGCTCCACCCTAGCGGGAGTTAACACCGGGGAGCTGTTTTTT CASSSTLAGVNTGELFF
TRBJ2-2 14 many TRBV19 . TGTGCCAGTAGATCTAGCCTTGGCACCGGGGAGCTGTTTTTT CASRSSLGTGELFF
TRBJ1-2 13 few TRBV6-1 . TGTGCCAGCAGTCTAGACAGGACCTATGGCTACACCTTC CASSLDRTYGYTF
TRBJ2-2 13 . TRBV20-1 . TGCAGTGCGCAGAACGGCGGGACCGGGGAGCTGTTTTTT CSAQNGGTGELFF
TRBJ1-5 16 many TRBV28 . TGTGCCAGCAGAGACTCACAGGGTACGGGCAATCAGCCCCAGCATTTT CASRDSQGTGNQPQHF
TRBJ2-5 13 few TRBV24-1 . TGTGCCACCAGTGATGGCGGGACGGAGACCCAGTACTTC CATSDGGTETQYF
TRBJ2-7 14 many TRBV28 TRBD1 TGTGCCAGCAGTGGGGACAGGGGTGGCTACGAGCAGTACTTC CASSGDRGGYEQYF
TRBJ2-3 13 . TRBV27 . TGTGCCAGCAGTTTCGACGAGGGAAATACGCAGTATTTT CASSFDEGNTQYF
TRBJ2-2 13 many TRBV30 . TGTGCCTGGAGTGCCTTCGCGGCCGGGGAGCTGTTTTTT CAWSAFAAGELFF
TRBJ2-5 14 many TRBV5-1 TRBD1 TGCGCCAGCAGCTTTGGGACAGGGTTGGAGACCCAGTACTTC CASSFGTGLETQYF
TRBJ2-1 15 many TRBV27 . TGTGCCAGCAGTACCCAGACAGGCTCCTACAATGAGCAGTTCTTC CASSTQTGSYNEQFF
TRBJ1-2 16 many TRBV6-1 TRBD1 TGTGCCAGCAGTGAAGCAGGGGACAGCGGCTTAAATGGCTACACCTTC CASSEAGDSGLNGYTF
TRBJ1-1 14 many TRBV12-3/TRBV12-4 . TGTGCCAGCAGCCCCATGGGAGGAGACACTGAAGCTTTCTTT CASSPMGGDTEAFF
TRBJ1-1 15 many TRBV7-9 . TGTGCCAGCAGCCGACGGGACGGAGAGAACACTGAAGCTTTCTTT CASSRRDGENTEAFF
TRBJ2-1 14 many TRBV7-9 . TGTGCCAGCAGCTTAGGACCAGGATTTGATGAGCAGTTCTTC CASSLGPGFDEQFF
TRBJ2-1 15 . TRBV12-3/TRBV12-4 TRBD2 TGTGCCAGCAGCTCCCGACTAGCGGGAGGGCCCGAGCAGTTCTTC CASSSRLAGGPEQFF
TRBJ1-5 14 many TRBV19 . TGTGCCAGTAGTGGGGGCCCAAGCAATCAGCCCCAGCATTTT CASSGGPSNQPQHF
TRBJ1-1 14 many TRBV7-2 . TGTGCCAGCAGCTTTAATCATATGAACACTGAAGCTTTCTTT CASSFNHMNTEAFF
TRBJ1-5 16 few TRBV12-3/TRBV12-4 TRBD1 TGTGCCAGCAGTTTAGTTCCGGCAGGGGGCCGTCAGCCCCCGCATTTT CASSLVPAGGRQPPHF
TRBJ2-2 15 . TRBV19 . TGTGCCAGTAGCGAATCTAGCAGACGCACCGGGGAGCTGTTTTTT CASSESSRRTGELFF
TRBJ2-3 14 many TRBV28 TRBD1 TGTGCCAGCACCTACAGGGGCTGGGCAGATACGCAGTATTTT CASTYRGWADTQYF
TRBJ1-2 17 . TRBV28 . TGTGCCAGCAGTTTTATTGAGGCAGGGCAATACGACTATGGCTACACCTTC CASSFIEAGQYDYGYTF
TRBJ1-3 16 few TRBV5-1 . TGCGCCAGCAGCTCCCTGGGGGACTCCTCTGGAAACACCATATATTTT CASSSLGDSSGNTIYF
TRBJ2-1 14 many TRBV15 . TGTGCCACCAGCAAACAGTTTTCTAACAATGAGCAGTTCTTC CATSKQFSNNEQFF
TRBJ1-1 15 many TRBV7-2 TRBD1 TGTGCCAGCAGCTTAGTGGCAGGGGGCAACACTGAAGCTTTCTTT CASSLVAGGNTEAFF
TRBJ2-1 16 . TRBV19 TRBD2 TGTGCCAGTAGTAAGGAGCAACTAGCGCCGAACAATGAGCAGTTCTTC CASSKEQLAPNNEQFF
TRBJ1-1 14 . TRBV27 . TGTGCCAGCAAACAAGACAGGAGGGGCACTGAAGCTTTCTTT CASKQDRRGTEAFF
TRBJ2-1 19 . TRBV5-1 TRBD2 TGCGCCAGCAGCTTGGCCGAGCGGGGTCACGAGAGCTCCTACAATGAGCAGTTCTTC CASSLAERGHESSYNEQFF
TRBJ2-7 17 many TRBV3-1 TRBD1 TGTGCCAGCAGCCAAGATTACACCGGGACAGGGGGCTACGAGCAGTACTTC CASSQDYTGTGGYEQYF
TRBJ1-1 11 . TRBV25-1 . TGTGCCAGCACCCTTTCAGGGAAAGCTTTCTTT CASTLSGKAFF
TRBJ1-4 13 many TRBV7-8 . TGTGCCAGCCGAGAGGCAGGCAATGAAAAACTGTTTTTT CASREAGNEKLFF
TRBJ2-5 15 few TRBV20-1 . TGCAGTGCTAGAGATTCAGGGATAGGTACGGAGACCCAGTACTTC CSARDSGIGTETQYF
TRBJ2-3 14 many TRBV19 . TGTGCCAGTAGTAACAGGGTTAGCACAGATACGCAGTATTTT CASSNRVSTDTQYF
TRBJ2-7 14 . TRBV9 . TGTGCCAGCAGCCCCCGGTTTCAGGGATACGAGCAGTACTTC CASSPRFQGYEQYF
TRBJ2-7 16 many TRBV14 . TGTGCCAGCAGCCCCCGACAGGTCGTAAAGTCCTACGAGCAGTACTTC CASSPRQVVKSYEQYF
TRBJ2-5 14 many TRBV5-1 . TGCGCCAGCAGCTTGGTAGCTACCTGGGAGACCCAGTACTTC CASSLVATWETQYF
TRBJ1-2 15 . TRBV7-2 . TGTGCCAGCAGCTTAGAGGGCCCCGTCAACTATGGCTACACCTTC CASSLEGPVNYGYTF
TRBJ2-5 14 many TRBV12-3/TRBV12-4 . TGTGCCAGCAGTCCAGGGGGGGGGTGGGAGACCCAGTACTTC CASSPGGGWETQYF
TRBJ2-5 11 . TRBV18 . TGTGCCACCTCCTGGGCGGAGACCCAGTACTTC CATSWAETQYF
TRBJ2-1 16 many TRBV20-1 . TGCAGTGCTAGATCTGAGGGACGCTCCTCCTACAATGAGCAGTTCTTC CSARSEGRSSYNEQFF
TRBJ2-2 15 many TRBV13 . TGTGCCAGCAGCTCCTCCAGCTGGGGGGCCGGGGAGCTGTTTTTT CASSSSSWGAGELFF
TRBJ2-2 15 many TRBV6-1 . TGTGCCAGCAGTGAAGGTACAGGGCGAACCGGGGAGCTGTTTTTT CASSEGTGRTGELFF
TRBJ2-1 18 . TRBV2 TRBD2 TGTGCCAGCAGACGGACTAGCGGGAGAACTTCGTCCTACAATGAGCAGTTCTTC CASRRTSGRTSSYNEQFF
TRBJ2-3 17 many TRBV6-1 . TGTGCCAGCAGCTTATCCGACCCAAGAATGTTTTGGAGTACGCAGTATTTT CASSLSDPRMFWSTQYF
TRBJ1-4 15 many TRBV13 . TGTGCCAGCAGCTTCGGACAGCCAACTAATGAAAAACTGTTTTTT CASSFGQPTNEKLFF
TRBJ2-1 11 few TRBV30 . TGTGCCTGGAACTCCTACAATGAGCAGTTCTTC CAWNSYNEQFF
TRBJ1-4 12 many TRBV30 . TGTGCCTACTCAACAACTAATGAAAAACTGTTTTTT CAYSTTNEKLFF